Included here is one TCR beta chain sequence, with context. This sample was included in a study of T cell responses to AZD1222 COVID-19 vaccine. Profiling relied on immunoSEQ multiplex PCR, and the TCRdb table lists in-frame clones only, not all of them. Among 80,000 to 95,000 clones, roughly 90% were seen once, and the ten largest hold roughly 4.5%. This CDR3 is 11 amino acids long. Trimming stripped 5 bases from V and 6 bases from J, with 6 bases between. Germline lookup yields CDR1 WSHSY and CDR2 SAAADI. The sequencing here drew on peripheral blood, taken on day 0 of MenACWY control vaccination. The chain links TRBV10-2 to TRBJ2-3; the D is unclear. The sequence was collected from an adult in good health. Here the CDR3 reads CASSSQDTQYF. The CDR3 nucleotides read TGCGCCAGCAGTTCCCAGGATACGCAGTATTTT.